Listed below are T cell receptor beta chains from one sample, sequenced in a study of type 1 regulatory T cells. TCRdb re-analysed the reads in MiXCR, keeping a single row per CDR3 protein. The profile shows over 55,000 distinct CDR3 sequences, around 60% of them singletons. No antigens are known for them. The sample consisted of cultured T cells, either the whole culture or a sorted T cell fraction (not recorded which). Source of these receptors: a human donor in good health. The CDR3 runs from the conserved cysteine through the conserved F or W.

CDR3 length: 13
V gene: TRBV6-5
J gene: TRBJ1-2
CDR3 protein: CASHRGTNYGYTF

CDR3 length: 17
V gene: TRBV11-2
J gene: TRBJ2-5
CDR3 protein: CASNTLGLAGPQETQYF

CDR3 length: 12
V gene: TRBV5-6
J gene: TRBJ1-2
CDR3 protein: CASSLVPGRYTF

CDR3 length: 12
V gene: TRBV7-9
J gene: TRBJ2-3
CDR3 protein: CASSPRSDTQYF

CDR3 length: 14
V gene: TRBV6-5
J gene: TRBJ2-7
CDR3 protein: CASKAGVGTYEQYF

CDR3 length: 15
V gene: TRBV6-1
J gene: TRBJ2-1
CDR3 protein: CASSVDKRGYDEQFF

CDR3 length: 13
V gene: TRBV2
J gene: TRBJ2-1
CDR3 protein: CASSTDRVNEQFF

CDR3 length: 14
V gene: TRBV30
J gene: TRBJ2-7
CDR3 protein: CAWSVTPHGYEQYF

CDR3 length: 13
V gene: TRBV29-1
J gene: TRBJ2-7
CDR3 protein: CSVFGTSTYEQYF

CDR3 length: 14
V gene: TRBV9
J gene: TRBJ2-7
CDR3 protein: CASSVGGVGYEQYF

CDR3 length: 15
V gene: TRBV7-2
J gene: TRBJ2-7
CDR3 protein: CASSLASGTGGEQYF

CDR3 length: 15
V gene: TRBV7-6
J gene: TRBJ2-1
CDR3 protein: CASSFRQQAYNEQFF

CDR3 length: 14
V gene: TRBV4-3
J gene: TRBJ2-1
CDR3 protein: CASSQEASSSEQFF

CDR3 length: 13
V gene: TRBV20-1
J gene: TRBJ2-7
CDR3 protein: CSAREGAPDEQYF

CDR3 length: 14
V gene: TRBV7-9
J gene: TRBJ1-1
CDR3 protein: CASNYRAEGTEAFF

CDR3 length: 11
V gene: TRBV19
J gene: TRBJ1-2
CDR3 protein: CANPTGNGYTF

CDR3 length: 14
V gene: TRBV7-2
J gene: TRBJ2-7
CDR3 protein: CASSLSVEYYEQYF

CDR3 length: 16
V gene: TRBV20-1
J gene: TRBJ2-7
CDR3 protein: CSARSGLVLNRREQYF

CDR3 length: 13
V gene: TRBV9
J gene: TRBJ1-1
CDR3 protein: CASSVVWDTEAFF

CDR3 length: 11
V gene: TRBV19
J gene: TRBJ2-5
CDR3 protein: CASSMGETQYF

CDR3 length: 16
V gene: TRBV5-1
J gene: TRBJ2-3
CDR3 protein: CASSLVVTSDTDTQYF

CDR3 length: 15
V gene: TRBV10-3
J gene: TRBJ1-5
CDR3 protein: CAISDEGFSNQPQHF

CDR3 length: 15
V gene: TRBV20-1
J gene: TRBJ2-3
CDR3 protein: CSASPSGRLPDTQYF

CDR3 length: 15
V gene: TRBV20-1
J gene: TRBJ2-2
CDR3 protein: CSARSRGLNTGELFF

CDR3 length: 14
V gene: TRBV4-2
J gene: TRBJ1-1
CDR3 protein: CASGPLGGLDEAFF

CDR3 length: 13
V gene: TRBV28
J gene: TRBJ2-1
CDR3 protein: CASSSGLTDEQFF

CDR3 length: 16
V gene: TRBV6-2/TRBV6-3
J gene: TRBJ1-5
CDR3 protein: CASTGQHLYSNQPQHF

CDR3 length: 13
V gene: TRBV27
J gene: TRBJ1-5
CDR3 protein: CASRADRFGPQHF

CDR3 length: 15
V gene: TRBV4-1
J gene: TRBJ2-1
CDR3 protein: CASSQPTSGKNEQFF

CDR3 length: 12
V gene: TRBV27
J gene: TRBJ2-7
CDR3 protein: CASSTWRGEQYF

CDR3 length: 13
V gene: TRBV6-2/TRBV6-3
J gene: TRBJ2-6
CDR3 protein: CASSLTGANVLTF

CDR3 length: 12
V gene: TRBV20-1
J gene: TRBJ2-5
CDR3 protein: CSAGTLQETQYF

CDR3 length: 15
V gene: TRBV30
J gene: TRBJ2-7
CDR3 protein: CAFTLAGGGFYEQYF

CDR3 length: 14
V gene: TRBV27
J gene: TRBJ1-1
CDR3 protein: CASSWDRLNTEAFF

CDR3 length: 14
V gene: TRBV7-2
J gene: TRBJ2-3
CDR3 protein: CASSFPQSTDTQYF

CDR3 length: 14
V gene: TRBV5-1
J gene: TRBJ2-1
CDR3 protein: CASSLIQGWNEQFF

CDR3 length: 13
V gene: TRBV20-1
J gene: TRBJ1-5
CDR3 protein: CSAPPGVNQPQHF

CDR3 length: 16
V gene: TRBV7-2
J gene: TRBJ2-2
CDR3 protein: CASIDRGAGGTRELFF

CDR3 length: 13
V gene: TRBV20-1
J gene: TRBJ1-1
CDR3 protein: CSAAGKVYTEAFF

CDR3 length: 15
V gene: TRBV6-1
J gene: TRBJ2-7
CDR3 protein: CASSEYGRLDYEQYF

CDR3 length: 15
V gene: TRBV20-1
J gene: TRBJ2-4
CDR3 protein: CSARISPGGQNIQYF

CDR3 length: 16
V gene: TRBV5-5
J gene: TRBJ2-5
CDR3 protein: CASSDTGTGGRETQYF

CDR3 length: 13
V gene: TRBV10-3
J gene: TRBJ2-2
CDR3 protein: CAISPRNTGELFF

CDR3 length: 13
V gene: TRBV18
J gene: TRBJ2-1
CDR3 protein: CASSPPNYNEQFF

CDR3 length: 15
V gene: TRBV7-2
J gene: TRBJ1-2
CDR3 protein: CASSLSGQGSYGYTF

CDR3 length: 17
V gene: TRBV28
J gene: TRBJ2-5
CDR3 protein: CASSSHTPTSGRETQYF

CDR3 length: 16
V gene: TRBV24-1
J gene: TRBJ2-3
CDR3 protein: CATSEPQADSTDTQYF

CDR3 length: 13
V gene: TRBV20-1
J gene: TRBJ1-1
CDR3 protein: CSARVGSSTEAFF

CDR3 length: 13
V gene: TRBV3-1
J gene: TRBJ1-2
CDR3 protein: CASSRQPSYGYTF

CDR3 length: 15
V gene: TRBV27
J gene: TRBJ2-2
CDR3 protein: CATRRPTGVVGELFF